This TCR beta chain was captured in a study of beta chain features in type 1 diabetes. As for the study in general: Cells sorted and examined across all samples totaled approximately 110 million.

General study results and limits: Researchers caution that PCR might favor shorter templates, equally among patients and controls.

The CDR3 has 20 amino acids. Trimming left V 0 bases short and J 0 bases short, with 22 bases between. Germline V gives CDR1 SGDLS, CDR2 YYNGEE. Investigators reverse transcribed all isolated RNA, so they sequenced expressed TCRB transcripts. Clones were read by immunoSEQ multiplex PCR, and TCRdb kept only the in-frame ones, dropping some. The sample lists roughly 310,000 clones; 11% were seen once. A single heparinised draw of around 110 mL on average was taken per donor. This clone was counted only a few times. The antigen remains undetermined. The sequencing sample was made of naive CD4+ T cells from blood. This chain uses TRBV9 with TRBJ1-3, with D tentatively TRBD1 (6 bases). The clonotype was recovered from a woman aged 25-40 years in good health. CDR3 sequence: CASSVGYSPGHMSSGNTIYF. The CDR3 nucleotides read TGTGCCAGCAGCGTAGGGTATTCACCGGGACATATGAGCTCTGGAAACACCATATATTTT.